The 24 T cell receptor beta chains in this list originate from one sample, sequenced in a study of cytomegalovirus exposure and HLA in healthy donors. Assay used: immunoSEQ multiplex PCR; TCRdb lists only in-frame clones, some missing. The data hold approximately 97,000 clones, with less than 95% observed a single time. The sequenced sample was PBMCs. The receptors originated from a woman aged 18 to 35 in good health and CMV-seronegative.

The chain is built from TRBV18 and TRBJ2-6, with D perhaps TRBD1 (5 bases). The CDR3 totals 17 residues. V was pared by 4 bases and J by 0 bases, with 13 bases between. The V gene's germline CDR1 is KGHSH and CDR2 LQKENI. The CDR3 here is CASSQLGLSSGANVLTF. In DNA, the CDR3 is TGTGCCAGCTCACAATTGGGGCTAAGCTCTGGGGCCAACGTCCTGACTTTC.

The chain combines TRBV13 with TRBJ1-2; D might be TRBD1 (5 bases). V dropped 7 bases and J dropped 0 bases, with 15 bases sitting between them. CDR3 length: 15 residues. Germline loops: CDR1 PRHDT, CDR2 FYEKMQ (reference sequence). CDR3 DNA sequence: TGTGCCAGCATCTCCGGGGGTCGCACTAACTATGGCTACACCTTC. This encodes CASISGGRTNYGYTF.

This chain uses TRBV19 with TRBJ2-3; D possibly corresponds to TRBD1 (5 bases). CDR3 length: 14 residues. Trimming took 5 bases from V and 8 from J, leaving 17 bases between them. The germline V gene encodes CDR1 LNHDA and CDR2 SQIVND (reference sequence). In DNA, the CDR3 is TGTGCCAGTAGTCCGTTAGACAGCATCGGTACGCAGTATTTT. It translates to CASSPLDSIGTQYF.

The chain uses TRBV5-5 and TRBJ2-1; D possibly corresponds to TRBD1 (5 bases). This CDR3 is 15 amino acids long. Trimming removed 5 bases from V and 5 bases from J, with 17 bases in between. Germline CDR1 SGHKS, CDR2 YYEKEE (reference sequence). The CDR3 spells CASSPSGAQNNEQFF. The CDR3 nucleotides read TGTGCCAGCAGTCCGAGTGGGGCCCAAAACAATGAGCAGTTCTTC.

The V gene is TRBV6-5, the J gene TRBJ1-2; 10 bases map to TRBD1. This CDR3 is 15 amino acids long. Trimming took 0 bases from V and 5 from J; bases not matched to a gene: 3. Per the germline V gene, CDR1 is MNHEY and CDR2 is SVGAGI. CDR3 loop: CASSYSGTGEYGYTF. CDR3 DNA: TGTGCCAGCAGTTACTCGGGGACAGGGGAGTATGGCTACACCTTC.

The CDR3 sequence: CAWSVSSGSFYNEQFF. In DNA, the CDR3 is TGTGCCTGGAGTGTATCTAGCGGGAGTTTTTACAATGAGCAGTTCTTC. The rearrangement links TRBV30 to TRBJ2-1, with 10 nucleotides matching TRBD2. Germline-derived CDR1 and CDR2 are GTSNPN and SVGIG (reference sequence). Losses at the gene ends were 0 bases for V and 4 bases for J; bases not matched to a gene: 6. This CDR3 is built from 16 residues.

The V and J genes are TRBV27 and TRBJ1-2; possibly TRBD1 for D (5 bases). CDR3 length: 13 amino acids. The germline CDR1 and CDR2 sequences are MNHEY and SMNVEV (reference sequence). The V end was cut by 6 bases, the J end by 6 bases, with 14 bases between. CDR3 loop: CASSWAATDGYTF. For the CDR3, the DNA is TGTGCCAGCAGCTGGGCCGCGACAGATGGCTACACCTTC.

The V gene is TRBV6-1, the J gene TRBJ2-7; 7 bases line up with TRBD2. CDR1 and CDR2 (germline): MNHNS, SASEGT. V lost 7 bases to trimming and J lost 3 bases; unmatched junction nucleotides: 9. This CDR3 region has 14 residues. CDR3 bases: TGTGCCAGCACTCCCCCTGGGAGGGACTACGAGCAGTACTTC. Its translation is CASTPPGRDYEQYF.

The V gene is TRBV5-1, the J gene TRBJ1-1, with D perhaps matching TRBD1 (6 bases). Looked up from germline, CDR1 is SGHRS and CDR2 is YFSETQ. V gave up 3 bases and J gave up 6 bases, with 15 bases separating them. The CDR3 consists of 14 residues. This CDR3 is CASSWTTGSPEAFF. The CDR3 DNA reads as TGCGCCAGCAGCTGGACGACAGGATCCCCTGAAGCTTTCTTT.

V gene TRBV5-1 combines with J gene TRBJ2-1; TRBD2 aligns across 16 bases. The CDR3 extends over 20 amino acids. The V segment lost 2 bases and the J segment 4 bases; nucleotides outside the gene matches: 12. Germline CDR1 SGHRS, CDR2 YFSETQ. The CDR3, as DNA: TGCGCCAGCAGCTTATTCGGGACTAGCGGGAGGGCCTTCCATTACAATGAGCAGTTCTTC. Translation gives CASSLFGTSGRAFHYNEQFF.

V gene TRBV7-9 combines with J gene TRBJ2-1; D may be TRBD2 (5 bases). Trimming took 0 bases from V and 7 from J, leaving 7 bases between them. The CDR3 totals 13 residues. The germline V gene encodes CDR1 SEHNR and CDR2 FQNEAQ (reference sequence). This chain's CDR3 is CASSLAPGNEQFF. CDR3 DNA: TGTGCCAGCAGCTTAGCCCCGGGGAATGAGCAGTTCTTC.

V and J are TRBV11-3 and TRBJ1-6, with unresolved D. With 0 bases removed from V and 0 bases from J, the gap between germline ends came to 12 bases. Germline-derived CDR1 and CDR2 are SGHNT and YENEEA. The length of the CDR3 is 18 residues. CDR3 bases: TGTGCCAGCAGCTTAGATCAAGGAGGGAGCTCCTATAATTCACCCCTCCACTTT. This encodes CASSLDQGGSSYNSPLHF. Based on the CDR3 plus reference TRBV11-3 and TRBJ1-6, the full variable domain is EAGVVQSPRYKIIEKKQPVAFWCNPISGHNTLYWYLQNLGQGPELLIRYENEEAVDDSQLPKDRFSAERLKGVDSTLKIQPAELGDSAVYLCASSLDQGGSSYNSPLHFGNGTRLTVT.

This chain uses TRBV30 with TRBJ2-3, with 7 bases matching TRBD2. V lost 0 bases, J lost 5 bases, and 2 bases stayed unmatched. Germline assignment: CDR1 GTSNPN and CDR2 SVGIG (reference sequence). The length of the CDR3 is 13 residues. The CDR3 loop is CAWSVGGKDTQYF. The CDR3 DNA reads TGTGCCTGGAGTGTGGGAGGGAAAGATACGCAGTATTTT.

The count of this clone is one. The rearrangement joins TRBV19 to TRBJ1-3; D is possibly TRBD1 (6 bases). Per the germline V gene, CDR1 is LNHDA and CDR2 is SQIVND (reference sequence). V was trimmed by 3 bases and J by 5 bases, leaving 14 bases between them. The CDR3 covers 15 residues. CDR3 nucleotide sequence: TGTGCCAGTAGTATGGGGGCAGGGGATAGAAACACCATATATTTT. Translating it yields CASSMGAGDRNTIYF.

This rearrangement joins TRBV30 to TRBJ1-3; a weak D match, TRBD1 (6 bases). CDR3 size: 14 residues. CDR1 and CDR2 (germline): GTSNPN, SVGIG (reference sequence). Trimming took off 3 bases at V and 2 bases at J, with 11 bases between the two ends. The CDR3, as DNA: TGTGCCTGGAGACCAGGGGTGGCTGGAAACACCATATATTTT. It specifies CAWRPGVAGNTIYF.

About this clone itself: Germline is not matched at one junction end, which may reflect a read error. The rearrangement uses TRBV7-7 and TRBJ2-1, with TRBD2 as a possible D gene (6 bases). The CDR3 runs 13 residues. CDR1 is SSHAT and CDR2 is FNYEAQ in the germline V gene (reference sequence). The CDR3 region is CASSPRGGVEQFF. CDR3 bases: TGTGCTAGCAGCCCCCGTGGCGGGGTTGAGCAGTTCTTC. Using reference TRBV7-7 and TRBJ2-1 for the parts outside the CDR3, the full variable domain is GAGVSQSPRYKVTKRGQDVTLRCDPISSHATLYWYQQALGQGPEFLTYFNYEAQPDKSGLPSDRFSAERPEGSISTLTIQRTEQRDSAMYRCASSPRGGVEQFFGPGTRLTVL.

For the CDR3, the DNA is TGTGCCAGCAGGAGGGGACGGGAGGGGAACACCGGGGAGCTGTTTTTT. As protein: CASRRGREGNTGELFF. J is TRBJ2-2 and V is TRBV2, with TRBD2 identical over 8 bases. The J segment lost 1 base and the V segment lost 6 bases, leaving 7 bases of the junction unmatched. The CDR3 loop spans 16 amino acids. Germline CDR1 is SNHLY and CDR2 is FYNNEI.

The chain links TRBV5-4 to TRBJ2-7, with TRBD2 matching 7 bases. Germline CDR1 and CDR2: SGHNT and YYREEE (reference sequence). The CDR3 loop spans 14 amino acids. The ends lost 4 bases at V and 5 bases at J; junction bases unmatched: 9. The CDR3 loop is CASSLGLTANEQYF. CDR3 bases: TGTGCCAGCAGCCTGGGACTAACTGCAAACGAGCAGTACTTC.

This chain connects TRBV5-6 to TRBJ1-1, with TRBD1 as a possible D gene (6 bases). The CDR3 has 15 amino acids. Trimming stripped 4 bases from V and 1 base from J, with 14 bases between. Germline-derived CDR1 and CDR2 are SGHDT and YYEEEE. The CDR3 DNA reads as TGTGCCAGCAGCCCGCAGGGGTTGGAGAACACTGAAGCTTTCTTT. Its translation is CASSPQGLENTEAFF.

V is TRBV27 and J is TRBJ2-1; TRBD1 aligns across 10 bases. V was clipped by 8 bases and J by 6 bases; unmatched bases: 19. Germline-derived CDR1 and CDR2 are MNHEY and SMNVEV (reference sequence). CDR3 length: 18 amino acids. CDR3 coding DNA: TGTGCCAGCGACAGGAGAGGGGTACCGGGACAGGGGTCCAATGAGCAGTTCTTC. Its translation is CASDRRGVPGQGSNEQFF.

The genes are TRBV2 and TRBJ2-7, with D uncertain. The CDR3 extends over 13 amino acids. Looked up from germline, CDR1 is SNHLY and CDR2 is FYNNEI. V was trimmed by 5 bases and J by 2 bases, leaving 10 bases between them. The CDR3 is CASSPPDTYEQYF. CDR3 nucleotide sequence: TGTGCCAGCAGTCCCCCAGACACCTACGAGCAGTACTTC.

J is TRBJ2-7 and V is TRBV30; 9 nucleotides match TRBD1. CDR1 GTSNPN and CDR2 SVGIG come from the germline V gene (reference sequence). CDR3 length equals 13 residues. The V and J ends lost 3 bases and 6 bases, in that order; junction bases with no gene match: 6. The CDR3 protein is CAWRPGQGFEQYF. As DNA, the CDR3 is TGTGCCTGGAGACCCGGACAGGGGTTCGAGCAGTACTTC.

V gene TRBV7-9 combines with J gene TRBJ2-1; D is ambiguous. The germline V gene encodes CDR1 SEHNR and CDR2 FQNEAQ (reference sequence). This CDR3 is 16 amino acids long. V was trimmed by 8 bases and J by 0 bases, leaving 17 bases between them. The CDR3 nucleotides read TGTGCCAGCCCAGAGAGCGCAACCAGCTCCTACAATGAGCAGTTCTTC. This translates into CASPESATSSYNEQFF.

This chain uses TRBV4-3 with TRBJ1-1, with D possibly being TRBD1 (6 bases). CDR1 and CDR2 from the germline V gene are LGHNA and YSLEER. The V gene lost 1 base and the J gene lost 4 bases, with 16 bases spanning the gap. This CDR3 is 16 amino acids long. The CDR3 here is CASSQGSQGRGTEAFF. For the CDR3, the DNA is TGCGCCAGCAGCCAAGGTTCACAGGGAAGGGGCACTGAAGCTTTCTTT.